This is a list of T cell receptor beta chains from one sample in a study of vaccination effects on CD4 cells after COVID-19. Antigen specificity for these receptors is unknown. Sequencing used immunoSEQ multiplex PCR; TCRdb keeps in-frame clones, though not all of them. Counted here are more than 30,000 clones, 70% occurring once; the ten biggest clones make up about 4%. The material was CD4+ T cells from PBMCs cultured without peptide, obtained before COVID-19 vaccination. All receptors derive from a human donor who received a COVID-19 vaccine. CDR3s include the opening cysteine and the closing phenylalanine or tryptophan. A D gene is named only where the DNA matches it firmly. Clone size is shown for a subset of rows, as once, few, many or a class of expanded clone.

abundance: .
v_gene: TRBV6-5
j_gene: TRBJ1-4
d_gene: .
CDR3aa: CASVRTTNEKLFF
CDR3nt: TGTGCCAGCGTCAGGACAACTAATGAAAAACTGTTTTTT

abundance: .
v_gene: TRBV5-4
j_gene: TRBJ2-7
d_gene: .
CDR3aa: CASSLGGTASSYEQYF
CDR3nt: TGTGCCAGCAGCTTGGGGGGGACGGCGAGCTCCTACGAGCAGTACTTC

abundance: .
v_gene: TRBV20-1
j_gene: TRBJ2-3
d_gene: .
CDR3aa: CSASLAATETQYF
CDR3nt: TGCAGTGCTAGTCTCGCCGCCACAGAAACGCAGTATTTT

abundance: .
v_gene: TRBV5-8
j_gene: TRBJ2-1
d_gene: .
CDR3aa: CASSSYNEQFF
CDR3nt: TGTGCCAGCAGCTCTTACAATGAGCAGTTCTTC

abundance: .
v_gene: TRBV29-1
j_gene: TRBJ1-1
d_gene: .
CDR3aa: CSVVSARGYRGTEAFF
CDR3nt: TGCAGCGTTGTGTCGGCCAGGGGCTACCGCGGCACTGAAGCTTTCTTT

abundance: .
v_gene: TRBV7-8
j_gene: TRBJ1-4
d_gene: TRBD1
CDR3aa: CASSLSPKGAGGRGKLFF
CDR3nt: TGTGCCAGCAGCCTAAGCCCGAAAGGGGCAGGGGGCCGTGGAAAACTGTTTTTT

abundance: .
v_gene: TRBV30
j_gene: TRBJ1-4
d_gene: .
CDR3aa: CACGGRSFNEKLFF
CDR3nt: TGTGCCTGCGGGGGAAGATCGTTTAATGAAAAACTGTTTTTT

abundance: .
v_gene: TRBV3-1/TRBV3-2
j_gene: TRBJ1-6
d_gene: .
CDR3aa: CASSQGARSPLHF
CDR3nt: TGTGCCAGCAGCCAGGGGGCGCGATCACCCCTCCACTTT

abundance: .
v_gene: TRBV21-1
j_gene: TRBJ2-7
d_gene: .
CDR3aa: CASSSQDNTAMEQYF
CDR3nt: TGTGCCAGCAGCAGCCAGGACAACACGGCAATGGAGCAGTACTTC

abundance: .
v_gene: TRBV11-2
j_gene: TRBJ2-3
d_gene: TRBD2
CDR3aa: CASSHSGRTDTQYF
CDR3nt: TGTGCCAGCAGCCATAGCGGGAGGACAGATACGCAGTATTTT

abundance: once
v_gene: TRBV6-2/TRBV6-3
j_gene: TRBJ1-2
d_gene: .
CDR3aa: CASSYSKLHGYTF
CDR3nt: TGTGCCAGCAGTTACTCGAAATTGCATGGCTACACCTTC

abundance: .
v_gene: TRBV5-1
j_gene: TRBJ1-1
d_gene: .
CDR3aa: CASSLGQAPGNTEAFF
CDR3nt: TGCGCCAGCAGCTTGGGTCAGGCCCCTGGGAACACTGAAGCTTTCTTT

abundance: .
v_gene: TRBV29-1
j_gene: TRBJ1-6
d_gene: .
CDR3aa: CSEAPTQEGSYNSPLHF
CDR3nt: TGCAGCGAGGCCCCAACCCAAGAGGGGTCCTATAATTCACCCCTCCACTTT

abundance: .
v_gene: TRBV28
j_gene: TRBJ1-2
d_gene: .
CDR3aa: CASSSGQSYGYTF
CDR3nt: TGTGCCAGCAGTTCAGGGCAGAGCTATGGCTACACCTTC

abundance: .
v_gene: TRBV7-8
j_gene: TRBJ2-3
d_gene: TRBD1
CDR3aa: CASSITGGATDTQYF
CDR3nt: TGTGCCAGCAGCATTACAGGGGGTGCCACAGATACGCAGTATTTT

abundance: .
v_gene: TRBV6-1
j_gene: TRBJ1-4
d_gene: .
CDR3aa: CASSADRFATNEKLFF
CDR3nt: TGTGCCAGCAGTGCCGACAGGTTTGCAACTAATGAAAAACTGTTTTTT

abundance: .
v_gene: TRBV5-1
j_gene: TRBJ1-2
d_gene: .
CDR3aa: CASSLAGQPENYGYTF
CDR3nt: TGCGCCAGCAGCTTGGCCGGACAGCCTGAGAACTATGGCTACACCTTC

abundance: .
v_gene: TRBV4-2
j_gene: TRBJ1-6
d_gene: TRBD1
CDR3aa: CASSQDSSSGGRSPLHF
CDR3nt: TGTGCCAGCAGCCAGGACTCTTCTTCAGGGGGCAGATCACCCCTCCACTTT

abundance: few
v_gene: TRBV5-1
j_gene: TRBJ1-4
d_gene: .
CDR3aa: CASSFRPNEKLFF
CDR3nt: TGCGCCAGCAGCTTCCGACCTAATGAAAAACTGTTTTTT

abundance: .
v_gene: TRBV18
j_gene: TRBJ2-7
d_gene: .
CDR3aa: CASSPPGDRDEQYF
CDR3nt: TGTGCCAGCTCACCGCCAGGGGATAGAGACGAGCAGTACTTC

abundance: .
v_gene: TRBV9
j_gene: TRBJ1-6
d_gene: TRBD1
CDR3aa: CASSVEPGTGGRPLHF
CDR3nt: TGTGCCAGCAGCGTAGAACCCGGGACAGGGGGCCGACCCCTCCACTTT

abundance: .
v_gene: TRBV5-4
j_gene: TRBJ1-2
d_gene: .
CDR3aa: CASSPGGFRSYTF
CDR3nt: TGTGCCAGCAGCCCCGGGGGGTTTCGGAGCTACACCTTC

abundance: .
v_gene: TRBV10-3
j_gene: TRBJ2-5
d_gene: .
CDR3aa: CAIRSAEETQYF
CDR3nt: TGTGCCATCCGTAGCGCCGAAGAGACCCAGTACTTC

abundance: .
v_gene: TRBV29-1
j_gene: TRBJ2-4
d_gene: .
CDR3aa: CSVVLGLTVAKNIQYF
CDR3nt: TGCAGCGTTGTCCTGGGGCTCACTGTAGCCAAAAACATTCAGTACTTC

abundance: .
v_gene: TRBV4-1
j_gene: TRBJ1-6
d_gene: .
CDR3aa: CASSHPDRLVSPLHF
CDR3nt: TGCGCCAGCAGCCACCCGGACCGGCTTGTTTCACCCCTCCACTTT

abundance: .
v_gene: TRBV7-9
j_gene: TRBJ1-1
d_gene: .
CDR3aa: CASSVWQGESNTEAFF
CDR3nt: TGTGCCAGCAGCGTCTGGCAGGGTGAGTCGAACACTGAAGCTTTCTTT

abundance: once
v_gene: TRBV12-3/TRBV12-4
j_gene: TRBJ2-5
d_gene: TRBD1
CDR3aa: CASKDRGPAQYF
CDR3nt: TGTGCCAGCAAAGACAGGGGGCCGGCCCAGTACTTC

abundance: few
v_gene: TRBV7-9
j_gene: TRBJ1-1
d_gene: TRBD1
CDR3aa: CASSWTGGNTEAFF
CDR3nt: TGTGCCAGCAGCTGGACAGGGGGCAACACTGAAGCTTTCTTT

abundance: medium-sized
v_gene: TRBV19
j_gene: TRBJ2-7
d_gene: TRBD2
CDR3aa: CASSRKSPGLAGTWEQYF
CDR3nt: TGTGCCAGTAGCCGAAAGTCCCCGGGACTAGCGGGGACGTGGGAGCAGTACTTC

abundance: .
v_gene: TRBV24-1
j_gene: TRBJ2-2
d_gene: TRBD1
CDR3aa: CATSETGGIGDTGELFF
CDR3nt: TGTGCCACCAGTGAAACAGGGGGCATTGGGGACACCGGGGAGCTGTTTTTT

abundance: .
v_gene: TRBV2
j_gene: TRBJ2-3
d_gene: TRBD2
CDR3aa: CASSEAQTSGGTDTQYF
CDR3nt: TGTGCCAGCAGTGAAGCGCAGACTAGCGGGGGCACAGATACGCAGTATTTT

abundance: .
v_gene: TRBV11-3
j_gene: TRBJ2-7
d_gene: .
CDR3aa: CASSPGVRGGYEQYF
CDR3nt: TGTGCCAGCAGTCCCGGTGTGAGAGGAGGCTACGAGCAGTACTTC

abundance: .
v_gene: TRBV4-1
j_gene: TRBJ1-6
d_gene: .
CDR3aa: CASSQDKRVNSPLHF
CDR3nt: TGCGCCAGCAGCCAAGATAAAAGGGTTAATTCACCCCTCCACTTT

abundance: few
v_gene: TRBV4-1
j_gene: TRBJ2-2
d_gene: .
CDR3aa: CASSQGARRAPRTGELFF
CDR3nt: TGCGCCAGCAGCCAAGGGGCGAGGCGGGCTCCCCGTACCGGGGAGCTGTTTTTT

abundance: .
v_gene: TRBV7-2
j_gene: TRBJ2-4
d_gene: .
CDR3aa: CASSLRLAKNIQYF
CDR3nt: TGTGCCAGCAGCTTAAGGCTAGCCAAAAACATTCAGTACTTC

abundance: .
v_gene: TRBV6-1
j_gene: TRBJ1-1
d_gene: TRBD1
CDR3aa: CASSEGPGGDTEAFF
CDR3nt: TGTGCCAGCAGTGAAGGCCCAGGGGGGGACACTGAAGCTTTCTTT

abundance: .
v_gene: TRBV18
j_gene: TRBJ2-4
d_gene: .
CDR3aa: CASSPQGGNIQYF
CDR3nt: TGTGCCAGCTCACCACAGGGGGGGAACATTCAGTACTTC

abundance: .
v_gene: TRBV6-5
j_gene: TRBJ2-7
d_gene: TRBD1
CDR3aa: CASSKATGPGEQYF
CDR3nt: TGTGCCAGCAGTAAGGCGACAGGGCCCGGGGAGCAGTACTTC

abundance: .
v_gene: TRBV5-4
j_gene: TRBJ2-1
d_gene: .
CDR3aa: CASSLGFSYNEQFF
CDR3nt: TGTGCCAGCAGCTTGGGCTTTTCCTACAATGAGCAGTTCTTC

abundance: few
v_gene: TRBV29-1
j_gene: TRBJ1-4
d_gene: TRBD1
CDR3aa: CSAGRDRESRKLFF
CDR3nt: TGCAGCGCTGGGAGGGACAGGGAGAGCAGAAAACTGTTTTTT

abundance: .
v_gene: TRBV6-4
j_gene: TRBJ1-1
d_gene: .
CDR3aa: CASSDSSRGTEAFF
CDR3nt: TGTGCCAGCAGTGACTCGAGCCGGGGCACTGAAGCTTTCTTT

abundance: few
v_gene: TRBV3-1/TRBV3-2
j_gene: TRBJ1-3
d_gene: .
CDR3aa: CASSLYQAPSSGNTIYF
CDR3nt: TGTGCCAGCAGCCTCTACCAAGCCCCGAGCTCTGGAAACACCATATATTTT

abundance: .
v_gene: TRBV6-5
j_gene: TRBJ2-7
d_gene: TRBD2
CDR3aa: CASSSGGVYEQYF
CDR3nt: TGTGCCAGCAGTTCCGGGGGGGTTTACGAGCAGTACTTC

abundance: .
v_gene: TRBV10-3
j_gene: TRBJ2-7
d_gene: TRBD1
CDR3aa: CAIGYGTGGYEQYF
CDR3nt: TGTGCCATCGGGTACGGGACAGGGGGCTACGAGCAGTACTTC

abundance: few
v_gene: TRBV2
j_gene: TRBJ1-2
d_gene: .
CDR3aa: CASSGRRGQKSDYGYTF
CDR3nt: TGTGCCAGCAGTGGTAGGAGGGGTCAAAAAAGTGACTATGGCTACACCTTC

abundance: .
v_gene: TRBV6-4
j_gene: TRBJ2-3
d_gene: TRBD1
CDR3aa: CASSRGTGNTDTQYF
CDR3nt: TGTGCCAGCAGTCGGGGGACAGGCAACACAGATACGCAGTATTTT

abundance: .
v_gene: TRBV20-1
j_gene: TRBJ2-5
d_gene: .
CDR3aa: CSGMVGETQYF
CDR3nt: TGCAGTGGGATGGTGGGGGAGACCCAGTACTTC

abundance: .
v_gene: TRBV3-1/TRBV3-2
j_gene: TRBJ2-3
d_gene: .
CDR3aa: CASSQTGTDTQYF
CDR3nt: TGTGCCAGCAGCCAAACAGGGACAGATACGCAGTATTTT

abundance: .
v_gene: TRBV19
j_gene: TRBJ2-7
d_gene: TRBD1
CDR3aa: CASNSGTGAYEQYF
CDR3nt: TGTGCCAGTAATTCCGGGACAGGGGCCTACGAGCAGTACTTC

abundance: .
v_gene: TRBV3-1/TRBV3-2
j_gene: TRBJ2-1
d_gene: TRBD2
CDR3aa: CASSQESLRLAGGNEQFF
CDR3nt: TGTGCCAGCAGCCAAGAAAGTCTAAGACTAGCGGGGGGCAATGAGCAGTTCTTC

abundance: .
v_gene: TRBV6-2/TRBV6-3
j_gene: TRBJ2-6
d_gene: TRBD1
CDR3aa: CASSRGGTGASGANVLTF
CDR3nt: TGTGCCAGCAGCCGAGGCGGGACAGGGGCCTCCGGGGCCAACGTCCTGACTTTC

abundance: .
v_gene: TRBV10-3
j_gene: TRBJ1-3
d_gene: .
CDR3aa: CAISGTETGNTIYF
CDR3nt: TGTGCCATCAGTGGGACGGAAACGGGAAACACCATATATTTT